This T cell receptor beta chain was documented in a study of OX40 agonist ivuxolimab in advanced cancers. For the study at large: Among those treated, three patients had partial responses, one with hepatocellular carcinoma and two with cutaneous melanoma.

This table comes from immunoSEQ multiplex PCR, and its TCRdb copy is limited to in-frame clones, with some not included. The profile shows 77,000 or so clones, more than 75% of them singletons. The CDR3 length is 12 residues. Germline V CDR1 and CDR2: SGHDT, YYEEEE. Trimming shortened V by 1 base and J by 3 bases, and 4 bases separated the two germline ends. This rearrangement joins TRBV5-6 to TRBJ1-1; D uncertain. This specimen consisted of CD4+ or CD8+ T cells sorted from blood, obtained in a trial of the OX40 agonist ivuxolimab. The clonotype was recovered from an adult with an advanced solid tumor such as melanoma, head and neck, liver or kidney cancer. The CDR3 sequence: CASSLFDTEAFF. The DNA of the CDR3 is TGTGCCAGCAGCTTGTTCGACACTGAAGCTTTCTTT.